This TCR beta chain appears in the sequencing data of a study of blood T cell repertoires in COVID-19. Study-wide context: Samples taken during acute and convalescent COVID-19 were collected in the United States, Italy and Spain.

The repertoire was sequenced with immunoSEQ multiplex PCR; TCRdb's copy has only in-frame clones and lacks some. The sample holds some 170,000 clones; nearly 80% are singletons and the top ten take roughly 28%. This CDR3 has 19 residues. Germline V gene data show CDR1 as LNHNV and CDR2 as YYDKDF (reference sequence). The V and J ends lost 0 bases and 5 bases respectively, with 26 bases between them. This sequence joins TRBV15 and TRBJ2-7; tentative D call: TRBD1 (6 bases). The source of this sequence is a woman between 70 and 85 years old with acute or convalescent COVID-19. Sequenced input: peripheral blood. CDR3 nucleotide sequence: TGTGCCACCAGCAGAGATCTAGAGCAGGGGATAGGACTCTCTGACGAGCAGTACTTC. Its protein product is CATSRDLEQGIGLSDEQYF.